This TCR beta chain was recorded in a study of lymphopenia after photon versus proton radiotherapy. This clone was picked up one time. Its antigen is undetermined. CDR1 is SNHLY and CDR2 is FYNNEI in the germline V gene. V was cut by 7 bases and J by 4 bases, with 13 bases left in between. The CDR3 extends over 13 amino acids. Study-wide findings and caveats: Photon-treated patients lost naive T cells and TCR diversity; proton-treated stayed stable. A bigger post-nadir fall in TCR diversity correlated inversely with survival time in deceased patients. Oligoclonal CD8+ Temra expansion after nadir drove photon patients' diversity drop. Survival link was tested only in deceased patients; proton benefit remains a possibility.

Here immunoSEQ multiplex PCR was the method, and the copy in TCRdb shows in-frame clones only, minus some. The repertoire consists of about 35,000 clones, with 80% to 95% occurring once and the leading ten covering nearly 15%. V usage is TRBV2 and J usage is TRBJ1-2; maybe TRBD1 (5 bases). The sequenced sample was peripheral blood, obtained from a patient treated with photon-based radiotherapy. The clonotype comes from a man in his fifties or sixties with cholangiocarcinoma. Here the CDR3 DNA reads TGTGCCAGCAACGGACAACCGATCTATGGCTACACCTTC. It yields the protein CASNGQPIYGYTF. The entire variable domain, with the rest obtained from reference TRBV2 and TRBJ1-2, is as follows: EPEVTQTPSHQVTQMGQEVILRCVPISNHLYFYWYRQILGQKVEFLVSFYNNEISEKSEIFDDQFSVERPDGSNFTLKIRSTKLEDSAMYFCASNGQPIYGYTFGSGTRLTVV.